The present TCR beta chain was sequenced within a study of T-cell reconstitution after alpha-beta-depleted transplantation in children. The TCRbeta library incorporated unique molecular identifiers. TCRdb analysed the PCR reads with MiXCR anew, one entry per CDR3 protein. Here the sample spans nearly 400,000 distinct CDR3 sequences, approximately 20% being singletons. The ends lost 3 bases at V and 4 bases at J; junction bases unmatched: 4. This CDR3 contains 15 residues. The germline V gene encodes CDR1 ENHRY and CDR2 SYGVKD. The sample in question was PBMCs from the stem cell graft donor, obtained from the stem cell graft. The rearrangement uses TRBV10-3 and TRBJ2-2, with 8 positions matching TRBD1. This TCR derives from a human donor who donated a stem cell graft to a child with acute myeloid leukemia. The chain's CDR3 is CAISEPTGGTGELFF. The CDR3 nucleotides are TGTGCCATCAGTGAACCAACAGGGGGCACCGGGGAGCTGTTTTTT.